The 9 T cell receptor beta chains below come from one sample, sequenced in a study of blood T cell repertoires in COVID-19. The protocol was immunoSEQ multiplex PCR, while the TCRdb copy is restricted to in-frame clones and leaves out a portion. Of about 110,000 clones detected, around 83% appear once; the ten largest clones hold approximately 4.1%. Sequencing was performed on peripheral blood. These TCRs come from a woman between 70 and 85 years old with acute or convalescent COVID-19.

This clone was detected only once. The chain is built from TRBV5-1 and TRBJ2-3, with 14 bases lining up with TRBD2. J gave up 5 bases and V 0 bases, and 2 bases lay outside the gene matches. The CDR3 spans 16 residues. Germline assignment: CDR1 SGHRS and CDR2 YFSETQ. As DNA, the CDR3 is TGCGCCAGCAGCTTGGGACTAGCGGGGGGGCAAGATACGCAGTATTTT. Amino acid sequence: CASSLGLAGGQDTQYF.

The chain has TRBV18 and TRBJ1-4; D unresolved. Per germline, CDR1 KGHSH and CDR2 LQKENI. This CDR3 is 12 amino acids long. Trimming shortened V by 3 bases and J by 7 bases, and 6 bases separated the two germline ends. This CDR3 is CASSPSSEKLFF. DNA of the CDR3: TGTGCCAGCTCACCTAGTAGTGAAAAACTGTTTTTT.

This chain's CDR3 is CASRRDSRNTIYF. The CDR3 DNA is TGTGCCAGCAGGAGGGACAGCCGGAACACCATATATTTT. The gene calls are TRBV2 and TRBJ1-3; 7 nucleotides line up with TRBD1. This CDR3 spans 13 amino acids. Germline lookup yields CDR1 SNHLY and CDR2 FYNNEI. The junction had 6 bases not matched to a gene; V was cut back by 6 bases and J by 7 bases.

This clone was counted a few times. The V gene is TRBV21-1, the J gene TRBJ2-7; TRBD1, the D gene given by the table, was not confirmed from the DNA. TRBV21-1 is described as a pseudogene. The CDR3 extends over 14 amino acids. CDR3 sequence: CASSGRELYYEQYF. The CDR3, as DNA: TGTGCCAGCAGCGGGCGCGAACTTTACTACGAGCAGTACTTC.

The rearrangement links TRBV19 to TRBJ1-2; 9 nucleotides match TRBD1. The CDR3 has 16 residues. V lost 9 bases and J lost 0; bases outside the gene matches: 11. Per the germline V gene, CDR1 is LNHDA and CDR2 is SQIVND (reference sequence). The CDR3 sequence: CASQTGGMDTNYGYTF. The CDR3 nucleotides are TGTGCCAGCCAGACAGGGGGGATGGATACTAACTATGGCTACACCTTC.

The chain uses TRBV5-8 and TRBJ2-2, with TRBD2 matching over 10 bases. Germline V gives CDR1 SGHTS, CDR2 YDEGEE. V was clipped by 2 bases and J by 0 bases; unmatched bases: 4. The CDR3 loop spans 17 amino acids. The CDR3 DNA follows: TGTGCCAGCAGCTTCCTAGCGGGGGTCGCGAACACCGGGGAGCTGTTTTTT. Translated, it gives CASSFLAGVANTGELFF.

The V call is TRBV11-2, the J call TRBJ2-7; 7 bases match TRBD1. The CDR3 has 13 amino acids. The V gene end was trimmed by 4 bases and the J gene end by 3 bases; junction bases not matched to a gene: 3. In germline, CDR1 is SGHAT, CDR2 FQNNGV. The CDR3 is CASSYRQGYEQYF. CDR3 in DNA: TGTGCCAGCAGCTATCGACAGGGCTACGAGCAGTACTTC. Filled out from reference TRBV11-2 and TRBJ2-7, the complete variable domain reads EAGVAQSPRYKIIEKRQSVAFWCNPISGHATLYWYQQILGQGPKLLIQFQNNGVVDDSQLPKDRFSAERLKGVDSTLKIQPAKLEDSAVYLCASSYRQGYEQYFGPGTRLTVT.

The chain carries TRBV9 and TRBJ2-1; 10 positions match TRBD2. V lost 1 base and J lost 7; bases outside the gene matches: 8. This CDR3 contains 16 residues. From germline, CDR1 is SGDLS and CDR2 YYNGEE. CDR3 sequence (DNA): TGTGCCAGCAGCGTATCTAGCGGGAGTTTTCGGAATGAGCAGTTCTTC. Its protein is CASSVSSGSFRNEQFF.

The CDR3 loop reads CATSRPTGGGGTYYGYTF. In DNA form, the CDR3 reads TGTGCCACCAGCAGACCCACAGGGGGCGGTGGGACTTACTATGGCTACACCTTC. The rearrangement uses TRBV15 and TRBJ1-2, with 9 bases identical to TRBD1. This CDR3 spans 18 amino acids. After removal of 2 bases from V and 3 bases from J, the junction contained 13 bases not matched to a gene. Germline V gives CDR1 LNHNV, CDR2 YYDKDF (reference sequence).